A single sample gave rise to the 25 T cell receptor beta chains below, sequenced in a study of cytomegalovirus exposure and HLA in healthy donors. Amplification used 60 Vbeta primers and 13 Jbeta primers. Method: immunoSEQ multiplex PCR; TCRdb's copy keeps in-frame clones and lacks some. The sample has about 140,000 clones; roughly three quarters are singletons. The specimen was PBMCs. These receptors all stem from a woman in her thirties in good health and CMV-seronegative.

By share, this clone counts as medium-sized. The gene calls are TRBV29-1 and TRBJ1-3, with TRBD1 identical over 7 bases. Germline V gives CDR1 SQVTM, CDR2 ANQGSEA. The CDR3 is 12 residues long. V trimming: 4 bases; J trimming: 8 bases; junction bases outside the gene matches: 5. The CDR3 nucleotides are TGCAGCGTTGGCACAGGGGAGGACACCATATATTTT. Protein sequence: CSVGTGEDTIYF.

This sequence joins TRBV27 and TRBJ2-1; perhaps TRBD2 as D (6 bases). Trimming pared 7 bases from V and 6 bases from J, leaving 16 bases between. The CDR3 totals 14 residues. CDR1 MNHEY and CDR2 SMNVEV come from the germline V gene (reference sequence). CDR3 DNA: TGTGCCAGCACTCTACTGGGGGGTTTCAATGAGCAGTTCTTC. Translating gives CASTLLGGFNEQFF.

The rearrangement uses TRBV10-3 and TRBJ2-7; no firm D call. The CDR3 is made up of 14 amino acids. V was trimmed by 10 bases and J by 3 bases, leaving 19 bases between them. Germline CDR1 ENHRY, CDR2 SYGVKD. DNA for the CDR3: TGTGCCACAAATGACGGTCGAATCAACTACGAGCAGTACGTC. This sequence encodes CATNDGRINYEQYV.

V usage is TRBV7-3 and J usage is TRBJ2-5; tentatively, D is TRBD2 (5 bases). V lost 2 bases and J lost 5, with 9 bases in between. This CDR3 has 13 residues. Per germline, CDR1 SGHTA and CDR2 FQGTGA. The CDR3 DNA is TGTGCCAGCAGCTTAGTGGGAGACGAGACCCAGTACTTC. It specifies CASSLVGDETQYF.

This sequence joins TRBV9 and TRBJ2-3; TRBD1 agrees at 10 bases. Trimming at V came to 4 bases and at J to 3 bases, leaving 5 bases not matched to a gene. From germline, CDR1 is SGDLS and CDR2 YYNGEE. The CDR3 loop spans 15 amino acids. The CDR3 nucleotides are TGTGCCAGCAGCCTCCGGACAGGGGGTACAGATACGCAGTATTTT. Translating gives CASSLRTGGTDTQYF.

The chain combines TRBV20-1 with TRBJ2-1, with 7 bases fitting TRBD1. V lost 1 base to trimming and J lost 10 bases; unmatched junction nucleotides: 1. This CDR3 has 11 amino acids. Germline V gene lookup returns CDR1 DFQATT and CDR2 SNEGSKA (reference sequence). The CDR3 bases are TGCAGTGCTAGAGGGACAGGAGAGCAGTTCTTC. It encodes CSARGTGEQFF.

V and J are TRBV10-3 and TRBJ2-1; 11 bases map to TRBD2. In germline, CDR1 is ENHRY, CDR2 SYGVKD. V trimming: 6 bases; J trimming: 4 bases; junction bases outside the gene matches: 5. The CDR3 length is 15 residues. CDR3 DNA sequence: TGTGCCATCAGCGGGACTAGCGGAGGTTACAATGAGCAGTTCTTC. Its translation is CAISGTSGGYNEQFF.

The genes are TRBV6-5 and TRBJ2-1; D might be TRBD2 (5 bases). The ends were cut back, 6 bases at V and 4 bases at J, with 10 bases in the middle. This CDR3 comprises 13 residues. The germline gives CDR1 MNHEY, CDR2 SVGAGI. The CDR3 region is CASREDYYNEQFF. CDR3 bases: TGTGCCAGCAGGGAAGACTATTACAATGAGCAGTTCTTC.

This chain uses TRBV29-1 with TRBJ1-1; 12 bases agree with TRBD1. There are 15 residues in the CDR3. With 4 bases clipped from V and 3 bases from J, the junction kept 6 bases outside the gene matches. Germline V gives CDR1 SQVTM, CDR2 ANQGSEA. CDR3 region: CSVAGTGGWDTEAFF. As DNA, the CDR3 is TGCAGCGTTGCCGGGACAGGGGGCTGGGACACTGAAGCTTTCTTT. Drawing the rest from reference TRBV29-1 and TRBJ1-1, the complete variable domain is SAVISQKPSRDICQRGTSLTIQCQVDSQVTMMFWYRQQPGQSLTLIATANQGSEATYESGFVIDKFPISRPNLTFSTLTVSNMSPEDSSIYLCSVAGTGGWDTEAFFGQGTRLTVV.

This chain links TRBV5-1 with TRBJ2-3; 11 bases match TRBD2. The CDR3 totals 16 residues. Germline lookup yields CDR1 SGHRS and CDR2 YFSETQ. The junction had 11 bases not matched to a gene; V was cut back by 4 bases and J by 7 bases. The CDR3 DNA follows: TGCGCCAGCAGCCCCCGACTAGCGGGACCCGGGAATACGCAGTATTTT. Encoded protein: CASSPRLAGPGNTQYF.

This chain connects TRBV7-3 to TRBJ2-3; 8 nucleotides match TRBD2. The junction had 4 bases not matched to a gene; V was cut back by 5 bases and J by 0 bases. CDR3 length equals 15 residues. The germline CDR1 and CDR2 sequences are SGHTA and FQGTGA. Here the CDR3 reads CASSPSSGSTDTQYF. CDR3 nucleotide sequence: TGTGCCAGCAGCCCGTCTAGCGGGAGCACAGATACGCAGTATTTT.

This sequence joins TRBV5-4 and TRBJ2-3, with TRBD2 matching over 9 bases. V lost 4 bases to trimming and J lost 2 bases; unmatched junction nucleotides: 14. The CDR3 covers 18 residues. From germline, CDR1 is SGHNT and CDR2 YYREEE (reference sequence). This CDR3 reads CASSAGGGGGGFTDTQYF. The CDR3 nucleotides read TGTGCCAGCAGCGCGGGCGGGGGCGGGGGGGGATTCACAGATACGCAGTATTTT.

This chain uses TRBV4-2 with TRBJ1-1, with a tentative D call TRBD1 (6 bases). V was trimmed by 4 bases and J by 0 bases, leaving 12 bases between them. The CDR3 has 15 amino acids. Germline CDR1 LGHNA, CDR2 YNFKEQ. CDR3 coding DNA: TGTGCCAGCAGCCTTTCACAGGGCCTGAACACTGAAGCTTTCTTT. It yields the protein CASSLSQGLNTEAFF.

The J gene is TRBJ2-5, the V gene TRBV9; no clear D gene. The CDR3 length is 13 residues. Trimming cost V 2 bases and J 2 bases, with 7 bases left between them. Germline V gives CDR1 SGDLS, CDR2 YYNGEE. The CDR3 here is CASSVSGQETQYF. CDR3 DNA sequence: TGTGCCAGCAGCGTGTCCGGGCAAGAGACCCAGTACTTC.

The chain uses TRBV7-2 and TRBJ2-1; 8 bases fit TRBD1. V dropped 0 bases and J dropped 5; count of bases not matched to a gene: 3. The CDR3 extends over 15 amino acids. Germline V gene data show CDR1 as SGHTA and CDR2 as FQGNSA. The CDR3 here is CASSLADRVDNEQFF. CDR3 in DNA: TGTGCCAGCAGCTTAGCGGACAGGGTCGACAATGAGCAGTTCTTC.

This chain links TRBV7-8 with TRBJ2-5; 10 bases are shared with TRBD1. The CDR3 contains 14 residues. Trimming cost V 5 bases and J 6 bases; bases outside gene matches: 6. Germline CDR1 is SGHVS and CDR2 is FQNEAQ. In DNA form, the CDR3 reads TGTGCCAGCAGCGGACCGGGACAGGGGCAGACCCAGTACTTC. As protein: CASSGPGQGQTQYF.

In its sample, this clone was seen once. The J gene is TRBJ1-1, the V gene TRBV7-9; 7 bases are shared with TRBD1. The V and J ends lost 5 bases and 0 bases, in that order; junction bases with no gene match: 6. Germline loops: CDR1 SEHNR, CDR2 FQNEAQ (reference sequence). The CDR3 is made up of 15 amino acids. The CDR3 nucleotides are TGTGCCAGCAGCCCGCGGACAGGATTGAACACTGAAGCTTTCTTT. It translates to CASSPRTGLNTEAFF.

This clone has a single count. The CDR3 loop is CASSESTVIDAPETQYF. CDR3 DNA sequence: TGCGCCAGCAGTGAGTCGACTGTAATTGACGCGCCGGAGACCCAGTACTTC. V usage is TRBV10-1 and J usage is TRBJ2-5; D is undetermined. Germline CDR1 is WNHNN and CDR2 is SYGVQD (reference sequence). The CDR3 consists of 17 residues. V was shortened by 0 bases and J by 5 bases, with 19 bases between the two germline ends.

This clone was recorded a few times. Germline and junction disagree at one end, which may indicate a read error. The chain links TRBV7-9 to TRBJ2-7; no reliable D call. The CDR3 is 12 residues long. CDR1 is SEHNR, CDR2 FQNEAQ, per germline (reference sequence). DNA of the CDR3: TGTTCCAGCAGCTCCACTCAAAACGAGCAGTACTTC. Its protein is CSSSSTQNEQYF.

The rearrangement joins TRBV30 to TRBJ1-1, with D possibly being TRBD1 (6 bases). The CDR3 extends over 13 amino acids. Germline V lookup: CDR1 GTSNPN, CDR2 SVGIG (reference sequence). Trimming shortened V by 5 bases and J by 4 bases, and 14 bases separated the two germline ends. The CDR3 DNA sequence: TGTGCCTGGGTGAAGGGGGGGGCCACTGAAGCTTTCTTT. This gives the protein CAWVKGGATEAFF. Combining the CDR3 with reference TRBV30 and TRBJ1-1 gives the whole variable domain SQTIHQWPATLVQPVGSPLSLECTVEGTSNPNLYWYRQAAGRGLQLLFYSVGIGQISSEVPQNLSASRPQDRQFILSSKKLLLSDSGFYLCAWVKGGATEAFFGQGTRLTVV.

This chain joins TRBV6-5 and TRBJ2-5; no clear D. Trimming stripped 10 bases from V and 3 bases from J, with 3 bases between. CDR3 length: 9 amino acids. Germline V CDR1 and CDR2: MNHEY, SVGAGI. The DNA of the CDR3 is TGTGCCATCAAAGAGACCCAGTACTTC. It yields the protein CAIKETQYF.

The gene calls are TRBV28 and TRBJ2-7; TRBD2 aligns across 12 bases. The CDR3 is 19 residues long. V shed 6 bases and J 4 bases; nucleotides not matched to a gene: 19. Looked up from germline, CDR1 is MDHEN and CDR2 is SYDVKM. CDR3 nucleotide sequence: TGTGCCAGCAGGATCCGACTACTAGCGGGAGGCCATACAACTTACGAGCAGTACTTC. This codes for CASRIRLLAGGHTTYEQYF.

V gene TRBV5-4 combines with J gene TRBJ2-2; 8 nucleotides match TRBD1. Trimming removed 0 bases from V and 1 base from J; junction bases left unmatched: 5. The CDR3 runs to 17 residues. The V gene's germline CDR1 is SGHNT and CDR2 YYREEE (reference sequence). The CDR3 region is CASSLGQGARNTGELFF. CDR3 nucleotide sequence: TGTGCCAGCAGCTTGGGGCAGGGGGCGAGGAACACCGGGGAGCTGTTTTTT.

For the CDR3, the DNA is TGTGCCAGCTCACCCCGGACAGAATCCTACGAGCAGTACGTC. Translating gives CASSPRTESYEQYV. The chain employs TRBV18 and TRBJ2-7; TRBD1 might be the D (6 bases). V lost 3 bases and J lost 1, with 10 bases in between. The CDR3 sequence is 14 residues long. CDR1 and CDR2 from the germline V gene are KGHSH and LQKENI.

V is TRBV28 and J is TRBJ1-2; perhaps TRBD1 as D (5 bases). The ends were cut back, 2 bases at V and 4 bases at J, with 8 bases in the middle. Germline CDR1 MDHEN, CDR2 SYDVKM. This CDR3 spans 13 amino acids. CDR3 in amino acids: CASSLNGGYGYTF. Written as DNA, the CDR3 is TGTGCCAGCAGTTTAAACGGGGGCTATGGCTACACCTTC.